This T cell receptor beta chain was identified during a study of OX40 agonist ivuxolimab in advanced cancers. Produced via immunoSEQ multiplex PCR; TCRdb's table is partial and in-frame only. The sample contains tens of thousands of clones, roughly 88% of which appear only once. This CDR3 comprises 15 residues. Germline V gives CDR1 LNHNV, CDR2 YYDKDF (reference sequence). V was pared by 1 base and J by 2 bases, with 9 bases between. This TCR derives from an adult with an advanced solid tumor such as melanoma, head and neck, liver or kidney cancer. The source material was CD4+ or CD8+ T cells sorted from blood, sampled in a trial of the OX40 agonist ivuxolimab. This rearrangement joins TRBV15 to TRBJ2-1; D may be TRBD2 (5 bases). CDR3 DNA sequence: TGTGCCACCAGCAGAGGTGGGAGTCCCTACAATGAGCAGTTCTTC. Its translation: CATSRGGSPYNEQFF. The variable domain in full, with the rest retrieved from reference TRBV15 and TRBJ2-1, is DAMVIQNPRYQVTQFGKPVTLSCSQTLNHNVMYWYQQKSSQAPKLLFHYYDKDFNNEADTPDNFQSRRPNTSFCFLDIRSPGLGDTAMYLCATSRGGSPYNEQFFGPGTRLTVL.